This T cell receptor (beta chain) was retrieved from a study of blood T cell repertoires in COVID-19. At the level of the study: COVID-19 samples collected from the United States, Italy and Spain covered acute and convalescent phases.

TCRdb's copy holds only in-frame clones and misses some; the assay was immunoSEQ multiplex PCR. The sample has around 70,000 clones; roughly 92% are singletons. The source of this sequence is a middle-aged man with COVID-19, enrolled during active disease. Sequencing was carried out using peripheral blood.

The CDR3, as DNA: TGTGCCAGCAGCTTAGTCTCCGGGACTGGCACAGATACGCAGTATTTT. It yields the protein CASSLVSGTGTDTQYF. The chain combines TRBV13 with TRBJ2-3, with a possible D match to TRBD2 (6 bases). The CDR3 has 16 amino acids. Germline V gene sequence: CDR1 PRHDT, CDR2 FYEKMQ (reference sequence). Trimming removed 1 base from V and 1 base from J, with 12 bases in between.